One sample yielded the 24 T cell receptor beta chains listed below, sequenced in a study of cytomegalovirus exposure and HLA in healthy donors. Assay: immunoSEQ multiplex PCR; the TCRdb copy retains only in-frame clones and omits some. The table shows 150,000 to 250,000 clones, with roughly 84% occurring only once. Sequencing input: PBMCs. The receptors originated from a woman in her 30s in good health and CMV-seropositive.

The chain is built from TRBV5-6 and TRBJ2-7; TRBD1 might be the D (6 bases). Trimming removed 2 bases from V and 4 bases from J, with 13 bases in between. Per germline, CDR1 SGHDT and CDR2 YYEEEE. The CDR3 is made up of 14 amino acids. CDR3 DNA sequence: TGTGCCAGCAGCTTTGTGGGGGCCGCATACGAGCAGTACTTC. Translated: CASSFVGAAYEQYF.

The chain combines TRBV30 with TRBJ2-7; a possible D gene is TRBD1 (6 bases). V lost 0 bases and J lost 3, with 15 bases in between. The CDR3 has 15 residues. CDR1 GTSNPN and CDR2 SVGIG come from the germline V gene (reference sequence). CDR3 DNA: TGTGCCTGGAGTGTAGACTGGCAGGGGTACTACGAGCAGTACTTC. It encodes CAWSVDWQGYYEQYF.

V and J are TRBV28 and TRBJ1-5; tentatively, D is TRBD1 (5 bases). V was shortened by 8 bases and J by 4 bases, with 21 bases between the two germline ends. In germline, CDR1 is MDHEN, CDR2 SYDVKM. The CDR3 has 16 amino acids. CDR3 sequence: CASVPREGPRNQPQHF. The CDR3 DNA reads TGTGCCAGCGTCCCCAGGGAAGGGCCGAGGAATCAGCCCCAGCATTTT.

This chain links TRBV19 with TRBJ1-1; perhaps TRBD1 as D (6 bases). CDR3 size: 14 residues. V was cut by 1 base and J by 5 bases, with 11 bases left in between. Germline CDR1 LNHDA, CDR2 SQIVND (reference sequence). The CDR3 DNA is TGTGCCAGTAGTATAGTTATCAGGGGAACTGAAGCTTTCTTT. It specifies CASSIVIRGTEAFF. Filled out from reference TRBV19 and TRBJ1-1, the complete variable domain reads DGGITQSPKYLFRKEGQNVTLSCEQNLNHDAMYWYRQDPGQGLRLIYYSQIVNDFQKGDIAEGYSVSREKKESFPLTVTSAQKNPTAFYLCASSIVIRGTEAFFGQGTRLTVV.

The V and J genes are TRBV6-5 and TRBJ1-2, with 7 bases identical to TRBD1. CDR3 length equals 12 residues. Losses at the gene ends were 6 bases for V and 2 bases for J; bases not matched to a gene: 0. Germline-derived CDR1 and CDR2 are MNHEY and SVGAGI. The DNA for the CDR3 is TGTGCCAGCAGGGACAGGAACTATGGCTACACCTTC. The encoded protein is CASRDRNYGYTF.

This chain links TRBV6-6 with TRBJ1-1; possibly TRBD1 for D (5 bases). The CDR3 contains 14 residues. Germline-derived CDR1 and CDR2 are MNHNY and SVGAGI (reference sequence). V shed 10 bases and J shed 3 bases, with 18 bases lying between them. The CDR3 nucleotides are TGTGCCACCAGGCCGCAGGGTCTGTACACTGAAGCTTTCTTT. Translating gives CATRPQGLYTEAFF.

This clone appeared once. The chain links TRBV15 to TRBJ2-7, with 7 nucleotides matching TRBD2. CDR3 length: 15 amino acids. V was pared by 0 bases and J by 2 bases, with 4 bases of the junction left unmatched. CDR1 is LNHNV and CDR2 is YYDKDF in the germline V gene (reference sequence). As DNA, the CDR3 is TGTGCCACCAGCAGAGATAAGGCGGGGGCCTACGAGCAGTACTTC. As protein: CATSRDKAGAYEQYF. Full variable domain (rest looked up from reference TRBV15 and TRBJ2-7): DAMVIQNPRYQVTQFGKPVTLSCSQTLNHNVMYWYQQKSSQAPKLLFHYYDKDFNNEADTPDNFQSRRPNTSFCFLDIRSPGLGDTAMYLCATSRDKAGAYEQYFGPGTRLTVT.

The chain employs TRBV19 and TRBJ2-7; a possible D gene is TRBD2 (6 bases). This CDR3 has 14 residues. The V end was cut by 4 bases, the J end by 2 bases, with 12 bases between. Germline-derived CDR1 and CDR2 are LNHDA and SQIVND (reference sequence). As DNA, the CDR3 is TGTGCCAGTAGTACGGGTAGCGGACCCTACGAGCAGTACTTC. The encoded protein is CASSTGSGPYEQYF.

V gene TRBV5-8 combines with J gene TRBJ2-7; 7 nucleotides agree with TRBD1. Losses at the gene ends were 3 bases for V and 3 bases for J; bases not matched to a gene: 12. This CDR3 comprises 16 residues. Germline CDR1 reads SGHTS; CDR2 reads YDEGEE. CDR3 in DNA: TGTGCCAGCAGCTGGGGTTCAGGGGGAATGGGCTACGAGCAGTACTTC. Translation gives CASSWGSGGMGYEQYF.

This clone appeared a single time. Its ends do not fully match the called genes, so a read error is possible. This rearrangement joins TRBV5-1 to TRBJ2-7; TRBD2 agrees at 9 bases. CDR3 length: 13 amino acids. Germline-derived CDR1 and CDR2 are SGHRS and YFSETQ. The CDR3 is CASSVTPSGTPGF. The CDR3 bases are TGCGCCAGCAGCGTAACTCCTAGCGGGACCCCCGGCTTC.

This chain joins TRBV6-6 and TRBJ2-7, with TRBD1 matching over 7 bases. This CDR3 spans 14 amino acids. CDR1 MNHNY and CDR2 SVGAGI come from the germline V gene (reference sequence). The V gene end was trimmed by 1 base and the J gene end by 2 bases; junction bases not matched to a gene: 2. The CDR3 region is CASSYLQGAYEQYF. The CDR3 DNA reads TGTGCCAGCAGTTACTTGCAGGGGGCCTACGAGCAGTACTTC.

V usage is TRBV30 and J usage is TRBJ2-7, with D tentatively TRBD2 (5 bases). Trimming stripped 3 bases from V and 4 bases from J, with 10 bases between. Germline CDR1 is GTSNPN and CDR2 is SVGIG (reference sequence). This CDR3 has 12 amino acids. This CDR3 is CAWSPPGYEQYF. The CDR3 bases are TGTGCCTGGAGCCCCCCGGGGTACGAGCAGTACTTC.

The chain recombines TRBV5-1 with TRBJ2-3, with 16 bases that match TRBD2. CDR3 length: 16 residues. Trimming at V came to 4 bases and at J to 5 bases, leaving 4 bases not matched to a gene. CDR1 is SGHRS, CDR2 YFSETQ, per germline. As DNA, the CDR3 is TGCGCCAGCAGCCCGGGACTAGCGGGAGGGCTAGATACGCAGTATTTT. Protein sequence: CASSPGLAGGLDTQYF.

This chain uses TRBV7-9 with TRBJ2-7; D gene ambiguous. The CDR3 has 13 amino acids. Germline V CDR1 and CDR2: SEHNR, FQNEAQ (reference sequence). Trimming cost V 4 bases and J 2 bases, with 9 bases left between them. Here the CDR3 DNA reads TGTGCCAGCAGCTCTGAGATGGCCTACGAGCAGTACTTC. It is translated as CASSSEMAYEQYF. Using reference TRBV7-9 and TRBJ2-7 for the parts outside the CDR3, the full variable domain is DTGVSQNPRHKITKRGQNVTFRCDPISEHNRLYWYRQTLGQGPEFLTYFQNEAQLEKSRLLSDRFSAERPKGSFSTLEIQRTEQGDSAMYLCASSSEMAYEQYFGPGTRLTVT.

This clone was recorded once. The CDR3 bases are TGTGCCAGCAGCCAAGGGCTAGCGGGACGGGATACGCAGTATTTT. It codes for CASSQGLAGRDTQYF. The V and J genes are TRBV14 and TRBJ2-3; TRBD2 aligns across 9 bases. Per germline, CDR1 SGHDN and CDR2 FVKESK. This CDR3 has 15 residues. With V trimmed by 1 base and J by 6 bases, 5 bases remained unmatched.

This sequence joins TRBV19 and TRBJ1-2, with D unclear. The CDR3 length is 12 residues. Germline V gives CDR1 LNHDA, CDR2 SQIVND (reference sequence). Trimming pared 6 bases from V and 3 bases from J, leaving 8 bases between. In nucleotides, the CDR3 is TGTGCCAGTAGCGTGGGAGACTATGGCTACACCTTC. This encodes CASSVGDYGYTF.

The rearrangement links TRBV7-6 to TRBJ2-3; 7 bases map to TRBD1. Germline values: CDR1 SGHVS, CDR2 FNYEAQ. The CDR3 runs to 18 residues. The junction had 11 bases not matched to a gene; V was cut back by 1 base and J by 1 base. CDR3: CASSLETARTGGTDTQYF. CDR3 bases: TGTGCCAGCAGCTTAGAGACCGCTCGGACAGGCGGCACAGATACGCAGTATTTT.

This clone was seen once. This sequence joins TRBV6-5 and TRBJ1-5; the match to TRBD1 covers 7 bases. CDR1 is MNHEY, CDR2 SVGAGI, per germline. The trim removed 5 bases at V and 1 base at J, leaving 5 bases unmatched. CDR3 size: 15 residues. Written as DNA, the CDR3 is TGTGCCAGCAGTAGGGGGCCCGGGAGCAATCAGCCCCAGCATTTT. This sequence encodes CASSRGPGSNQPQHF.

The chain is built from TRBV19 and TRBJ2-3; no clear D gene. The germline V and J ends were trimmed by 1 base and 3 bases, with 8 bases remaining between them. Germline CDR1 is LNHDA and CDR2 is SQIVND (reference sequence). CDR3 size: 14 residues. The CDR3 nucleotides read TGTGCCAGTAGTATAGGCGGTAGAACAGATACGCAGTATTTT. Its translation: CASSIGGRTDTQYF.

CDR3 in amino acids: CASSLRTSGRAFSTDTQYF. DNA for the CDR3: TGTGCCAGCAGTTTGAGGACTAGCGGGAGGGCCTTTTCCACAGATACGCAGTATTTT. The gene calls are TRBV27 and TRBJ2-3, with 15 bases aligning to TRBD2. V dropped 3 bases and J dropped 2; count of bases not matched to a gene: 9. The CDR3 consists of 19 residues. Per the germline V gene, CDR1 is MNHEY and CDR2 is SMNVEV (reference sequence).

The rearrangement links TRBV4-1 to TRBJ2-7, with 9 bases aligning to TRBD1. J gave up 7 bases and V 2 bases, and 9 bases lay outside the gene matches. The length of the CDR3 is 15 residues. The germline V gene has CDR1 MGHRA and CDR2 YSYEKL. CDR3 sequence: CASSQTGTGRGEQYF. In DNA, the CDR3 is TGCGCCAGCAGCCAAACCGGGACAGGGAGGGGAGAGCAGTACTTC.

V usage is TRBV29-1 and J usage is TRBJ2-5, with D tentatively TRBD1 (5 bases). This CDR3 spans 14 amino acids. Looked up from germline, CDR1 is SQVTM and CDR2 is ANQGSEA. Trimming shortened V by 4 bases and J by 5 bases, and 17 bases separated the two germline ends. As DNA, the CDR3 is TGCAGCGTTGTTCGCAGGGATGGGGTGGAGACCCAGTACTTC. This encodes CSVVRRDGVETQYF.

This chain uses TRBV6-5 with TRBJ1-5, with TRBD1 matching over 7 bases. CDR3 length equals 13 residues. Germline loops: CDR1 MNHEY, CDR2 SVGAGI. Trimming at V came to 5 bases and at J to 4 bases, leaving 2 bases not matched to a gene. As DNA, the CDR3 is TGTGCCAGCAGTACACAGGGGAATCAGCCCCAGCATTTT. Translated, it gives CASSTQGNQPQHF.

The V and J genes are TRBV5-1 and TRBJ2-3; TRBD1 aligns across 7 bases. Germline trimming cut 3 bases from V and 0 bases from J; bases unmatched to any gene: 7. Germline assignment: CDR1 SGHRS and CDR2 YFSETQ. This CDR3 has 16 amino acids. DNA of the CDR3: TGCGCCAGCAGCTCACAGGGGAGCGACAGCACAGATACGCAGTATTTT. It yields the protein CASSSQGSDSTDTQYF.